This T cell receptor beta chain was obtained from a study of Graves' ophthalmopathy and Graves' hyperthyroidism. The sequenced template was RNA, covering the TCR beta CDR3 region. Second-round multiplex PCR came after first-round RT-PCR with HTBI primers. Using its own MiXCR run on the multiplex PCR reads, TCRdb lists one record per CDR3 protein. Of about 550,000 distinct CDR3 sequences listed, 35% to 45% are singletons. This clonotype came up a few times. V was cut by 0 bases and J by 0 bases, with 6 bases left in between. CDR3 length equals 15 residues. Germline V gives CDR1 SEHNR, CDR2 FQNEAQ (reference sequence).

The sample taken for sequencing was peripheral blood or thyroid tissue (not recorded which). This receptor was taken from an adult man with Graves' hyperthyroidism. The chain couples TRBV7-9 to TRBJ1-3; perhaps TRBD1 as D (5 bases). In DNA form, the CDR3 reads TGTGCCAGCAGCTTAGCCAGGGACTCTGGAAACACCATATATTTT. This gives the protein CASSLARDSGNTIYF.